This passage covers 13 T cell receptor beta chains from one sample sequenced in a study of OX40 agonist ivuxolimab in advanced cancers. The method was immunoSEQ multiplex PCR; TCRdb's version includes in-frame clones alone and lacks a portion of them. The sample holds 9,500 to 12,000 clones; 81% are singletons and the top ten take about 14%. Sequencing was performed on CD4+ or CD8+ T cells sorted from blood, taken in a trial of the OX40 agonist ivuxolimab. The receptor source for this set is an adult with an advanced solid tumor such as melanoma, head and neck, liver or kidney cancer.

The chain has TRBV19 and TRBJ1-1; the D is unclear. CDR1 is LNHDA, CDR2 SQIVND, per germline (reference sequence). The V end lost 3 bases, the J end lost 6 bases, and 11 bases lay between the germline ends. CDR3 length equals 13 residues. DNA for the CDR3: TGTGCCAGTAGTATCTCCTCAGCGTCTGAAGCTTTCTTT. Its translation is CASSISSASEAFF.

The chain uses TRBV25-1 and TRBJ1-1; D gene unclear. The V and J ends lost 2 bases and 1 base respectively, with 5 bases between them. CDR1 is MGHDK, CDR2 SYGVNS, per germline. The CDR3 contains 13 residues. The CDR3: CASSEVGNTEAFF. CDR3 nucleotides: TGTGCCAGCAGTGAAGTGGGGAACACTGAAGCTTTCTTT. The full variable domain, rest sourced from reference TRBV25-1 and TRBJ1-1, is EADIYQTPRYLVIGTGKKITLECSQTMGHDKMYWYQQDPGMELHLIHYSYGVNSTEKGDLSSESTVSRIRTEHFPLTLESARPSHTSQYLCASSEVGNTEAFFGQGTRLTVV.

The chain joins TRBV7-9 to TRBJ2-1, with D possibly called TRBD1 or TRBD2 (5 bases each). The CDR3 spans 15 residues. Trimming cost V 7 bases and J 4 bases, with 17 bases left between them. Germline CDR1 is SEHNR and CDR2 is FQNEAQ (reference sequence). The CDR3: CASNSTGTWYNEQFF. CDR3 nucleotides: TGTGCCAGCAACTCCACCGGGACGTGGTACAATGAGCAGTTCTTC.

The chain carries TRBV5-1 and TRBJ2-7; possible D gene TRBD1, 6 bases. Germline V gives CDR1 SGHRS, CDR2 YFSETQ. Between the trimmed V and J ends, which lost 0 bases and 5 bases, there was a span of 12 bases. The CDR3 has 14 residues. DNA for the CDR3: TGCGCCAGCAGCTTGGTGTACAGGGACGACGAGCAGTACTTC. Translating gives CASSLVYRDDEQYF.

The chain couples TRBV5-5 to TRBJ2-1, with a possible D match to TRBD1 (5 bases). With 4 bases removed from V and 6 bases from J, the gap between germline ends came to 11 bases. CDR3 size: 13 residues. CDR1 and CDR2 (germline): SGHKS, YYEKEE (reference sequence). The CDR3 bases are TGTGCCAGCAGCGGACACCGGCCCAATGAGCAGTTCTTC. It encodes CASSGHRPNEQFF.

J is TRBJ2-2 and V is TRBV5-6; D remains ambiguous. Germline-derived CDR1 and CDR2 are SGHDT and YYEEEE. Deletions cut 2 bases from V and 0 bases from J, with 2 bases between. The CDR3 consists of 13 residues. This CDR3 is CASSLANTGELFF. Written as DNA, the CDR3 is TGTGCCAGCAGCTTAGCGAACACCGGGGAGCTGTTTTTT.

This clone is classed as medium-sized. The genes are TRBV6-5 and TRBJ2-7; either TRBD1 or TRBD2 may supply D (5 bases each). Trimming removed 6 bases at V and 1 base at J, with 13 bases between. Germline V gene lookup returns CDR1 MNHEY and CDR2 SVGAGI. The CDR3 spans 14 residues. The CDR3 nucleotides are TGTGCCAGCAGGGGGATCGGGGCTTCCTACGAGCAGTACTTC. Translating gives CASRGIGASYEQYF.

The genes are TRBV9 and TRBJ2-7; 9 positions match TRBD2. CDR1 is SGDLS, CDR2 YYNGEE, per germline. Trimming cost V 4 bases and J 5 bases; bases outside gene matches: 13. The CDR3 is made up of 16 amino acids. The CDR3 DNA is TGTGCCAGCAGCCCCCGCGGGAGGGAGACTTTCCACGAGCAGTACTTC. It codes for CASSPRGRETFHEQYF.

This sequence joins TRBV5-1 and TRBJ2-2; D unclear. V was shortened by 1 base and J by 10 bases, with 14 bases between the two germline ends. CDR1 is SGHRS, CDR2 YFSETQ, per germline. This CDR3 region has 14 residues. CDR3: CASSLRTGWEELFF. CDR3 sequence (DNA): TGCGCCAGCAGCTTGCGGACCGGCTGGGAGGAGCTGTTTTTT.

The J gene is TRBJ2-7, the V gene TRBV6-1; D not resolved. The CDR3 has 14 residues. Germline V gene data show CDR1 as MNHNS and CDR2 as SASEGT. Between the trimmed V and J ends, which lost 1 base and 1 base, there was a span of 8 bases. CDR3 protein: CASSEEVYSYEQYF. In DNA form, the CDR3 reads TGTGCCAGCAGTGAAGAGGTCTATTCCTACGAGCAGTACTTC.

V is TRBV9 and J is TRBJ1-2, with 9 bases identical to TRBD1. Germline CDR1 is SGDLS and CDR2 is YYNGEE. Trimming cost V 3 bases and J 7 bases; bases outside gene matches: 10. The CDR3 is made up of 15 amino acids. CDR3 DNA sequence: TGTGCCAGCAGCGCAGAGAGGGACAGGGCTTTTGGCTACACCTTC. Its translation: CASSAERDRAFGYTF.

J is TRBJ2-7 and V is TRBV13, with TRBD1 matching 9 bases. The ends lost 5 bases at V and 5 bases at J; junction bases unmatched: 10. The CDR3 is 15 residues long. The germline V gene has CDR1 PRHDT and CDR2 FYEKMQ (reference sequence). CDR3 bases: TGTGCCAGCAGCCACCCGACAGGGGGTTTGGACGAGCAGTACTTC. Amino acid sequence: CASSHPTGGLDEQYF.

The CDR3 spells CASSQDGALISYEQYF. In DNA form, the CDR3 reads TGCGCCAGCAGCCAGGACGGGGCCCTTATCTCCTACGAGCAGTACTTC. This chain uses TRBV4-1 with TRBJ2-7, with D perhaps assigned TRBD1 or TRBD2 (5 bases each). Germline CDR1 and CDR2: MGHRA and YSYEKL. Trimming removed 3 bases from V and 0 bases from J, with 15 bases in between. The CDR3 spans 16 residues.